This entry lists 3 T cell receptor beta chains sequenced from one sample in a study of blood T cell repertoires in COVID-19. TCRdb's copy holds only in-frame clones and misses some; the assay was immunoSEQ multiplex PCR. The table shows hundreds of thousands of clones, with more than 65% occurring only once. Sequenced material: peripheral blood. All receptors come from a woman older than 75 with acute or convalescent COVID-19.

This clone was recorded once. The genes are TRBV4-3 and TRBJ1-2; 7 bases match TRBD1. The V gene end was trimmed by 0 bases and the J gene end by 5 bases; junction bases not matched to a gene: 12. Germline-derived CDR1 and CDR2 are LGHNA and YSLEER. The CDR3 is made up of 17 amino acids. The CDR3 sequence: CASSQDSLGDRLYGYTF. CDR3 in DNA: TGCGCCAGCAGCCAAGATTCTCTAGGGGACAGACTATATGGCTACACCTTC.

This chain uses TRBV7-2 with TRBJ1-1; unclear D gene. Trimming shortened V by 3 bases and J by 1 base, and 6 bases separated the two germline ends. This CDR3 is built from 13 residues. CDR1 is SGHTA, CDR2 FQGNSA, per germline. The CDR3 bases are TGTGCCAGCAGCTTCGGTCGGAACACTGAAGCTTTCTTT. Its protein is CASSFGRNTEAFF.

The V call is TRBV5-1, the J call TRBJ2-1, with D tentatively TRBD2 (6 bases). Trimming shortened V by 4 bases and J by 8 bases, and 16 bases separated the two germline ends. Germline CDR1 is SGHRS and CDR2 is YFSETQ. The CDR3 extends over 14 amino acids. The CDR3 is CASSPRSGDDEQFF. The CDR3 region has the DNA TGCGCCAGCAGCCCCCGTTCGGGGGATGATGAGCAGTTCTTC.